This T cell receptor beta chain was sequenced during a study of graft-versus-host responses after intestinal transplantation. Per the germline V gene, CDR1 is MDHEN and CDR2 is SYDVKM. The CDR3 runs to 15 residues. V lost 6 bases, J lost 2 bases, and 15 bases lay in between. The table came from immunoSEQ multiplex PCR; TCRdb's copy has only in-frame clones and leaves some out. The table shows 80,000 to 90,000 clones, with 92% occurring only once. In this sample, this clone turned up a few times. Its antigen remains unidentified. The chain couples TRBV28 to TRBJ2-3, with D possibly matching TRBD1 (6 bases). The sequence was collected from a human donor who received an intestinal transplant. The sequenced sample was unstimulated CD4+ T cells sorted from spleen or lymph node cells, obtained before intestinal transplant. The CDR3 sequence: CASRPLGTTTDTQYF. Written as DNA, the CDR3 is TGTGCCAGCAGGCCACTCGGGACAACCACAGATACGCAGTATTTT.